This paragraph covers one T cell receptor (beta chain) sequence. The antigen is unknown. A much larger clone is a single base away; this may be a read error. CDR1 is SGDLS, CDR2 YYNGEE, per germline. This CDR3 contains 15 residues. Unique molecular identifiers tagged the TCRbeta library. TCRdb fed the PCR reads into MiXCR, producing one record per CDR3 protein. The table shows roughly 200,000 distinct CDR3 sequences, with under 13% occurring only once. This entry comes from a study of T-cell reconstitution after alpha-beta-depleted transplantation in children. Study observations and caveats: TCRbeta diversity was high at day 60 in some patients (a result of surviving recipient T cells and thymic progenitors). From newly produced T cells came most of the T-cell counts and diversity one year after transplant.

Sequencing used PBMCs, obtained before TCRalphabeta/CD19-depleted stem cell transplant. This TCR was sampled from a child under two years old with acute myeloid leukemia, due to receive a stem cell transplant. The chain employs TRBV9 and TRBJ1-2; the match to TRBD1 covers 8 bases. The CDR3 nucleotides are TGTGCCAGCAGCGTTTTCCGCCAGGGGGCCGTTGGCGACACCTTC. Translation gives CASSVFRQGAVGDTF.